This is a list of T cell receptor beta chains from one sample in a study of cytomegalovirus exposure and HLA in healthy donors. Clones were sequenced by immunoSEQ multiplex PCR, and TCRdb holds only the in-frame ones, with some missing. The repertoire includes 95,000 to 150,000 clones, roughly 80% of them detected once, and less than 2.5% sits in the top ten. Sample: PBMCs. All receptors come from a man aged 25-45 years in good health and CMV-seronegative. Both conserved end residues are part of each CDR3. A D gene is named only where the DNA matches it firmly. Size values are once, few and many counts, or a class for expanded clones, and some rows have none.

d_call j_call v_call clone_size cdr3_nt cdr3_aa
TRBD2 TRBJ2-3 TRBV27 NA TGTGCCAGCAGTTTCGGCGGGGGGTGGACAGATACGCAGTATTTT CASSFGGGWTDTQYF
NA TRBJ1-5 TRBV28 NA TGTGCCAGCAGACGACAGGTAGGGGGCAATCAGCCCCAGCATTTT CASRRQVGGNQPQHF
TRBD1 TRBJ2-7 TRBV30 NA TGTGCCTGGAGCTACAGGGGATCTAGCTCCTACGAGCAGTACTTC CAWSYRGSSSYEQYF
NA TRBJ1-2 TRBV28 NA TGTGCCAGCAGTTCCCTTGGGGCACAGCGTAACTATGGCTACACCTTC CASSSLGAQRNYGYTF
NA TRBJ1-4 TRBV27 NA TGTGCCAGCAGTTTACGGGGTAATGAAAAACTGTTTTTT CASSLRGNEKLFF
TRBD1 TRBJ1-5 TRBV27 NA TGTGCCAGCAGTACAGGGGGAAGTAATCAGCCCCAGCATTTT CASSTGGSNQPQHF
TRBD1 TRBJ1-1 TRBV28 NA TGTGCCAGCAGTTTATCGACAGGGTGGTATGGGAACACTGAAGCTTTCTTT CASSLSTGWYGNTEAFF
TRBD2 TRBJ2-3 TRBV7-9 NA TGTGCCAGCAGCTTTTGGACTAGCGTAGATACGCAGTATTTT CASSFWTSVDTQYF
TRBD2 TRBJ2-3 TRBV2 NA TGTGCCAGCCGCGGGCGGCTAGCGGGGGGGCAAGGCACAGATACGCAGTATTTT CASRGRLAGGQGTDTQYF
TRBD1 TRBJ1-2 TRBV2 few TGTGCCAGCAGTTCTGGACAGGCGATTTTCTATGGCTACACCTTC CASSSGQAIFYGYTF
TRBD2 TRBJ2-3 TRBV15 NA TGTGCCACCAGCAGAGTTCTAGCGGGGGGTTCGAGAGATACGCAGTATTTT CATSRVLAGGSRDTQYF
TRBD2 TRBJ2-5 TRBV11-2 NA TGTGCCAGCAGCCTAAACCTAGCGGGGGTCGGAGAGACCCAGTACTTC CASSLNLAGVGETQYF
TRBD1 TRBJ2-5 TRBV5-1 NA TGCGCCAGCAGCTCCACAGGGGGCCAAGAGACCCAGTACTTC CASSSTGGQETQYF
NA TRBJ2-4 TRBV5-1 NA TGCGCCAGCCACGAATTCACAGGGTTTCGGCCCTTCGAAGCCAAAAACATTCAGTACTTC CASHEFTGFRPFEAKNIQYF
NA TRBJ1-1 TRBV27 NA TGTGCCAGCAGTTTAATAGGGAGGCGAGCTTTCTTT CASSLIGRRAFF
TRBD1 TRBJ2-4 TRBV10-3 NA TGTGCCATCAGCGCCGGGACAGGGGTAGCCAAAAACATTCAGTACTTC CAISAGTGVAKNIQYF
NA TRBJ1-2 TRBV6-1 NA TGTGCCAGCAGTGGAAGCACCCGGTTCGGCTACACCTTC CASSGSTRFGYTF
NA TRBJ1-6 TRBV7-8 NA TGTGCCAGCAGCTTAGGAGGGAGGGAGGGACCCCTCCACTTT CASSLGGREGPLHF
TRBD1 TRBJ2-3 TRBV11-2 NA TGTGCCAGCAGCGTCAGACAGGGCCACATCACAGATACGCAGTATTTT CASSVRQGHITDTQYF
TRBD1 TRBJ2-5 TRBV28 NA TGTGCCAGCGGGACAGCTTTTAGAGAGACCCAGTACTTC CASGTAFRETQYF
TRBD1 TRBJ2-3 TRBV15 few TGTGCCACCAGCAGAGCAGGGGGCGGTTACACAGATACGCAGTATTTT CATSRAGGGYTDTQYF
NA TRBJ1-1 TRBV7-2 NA TGTGCCAGCAGCTTAATGGCCCCGGGGAGGGGGGGGACCACTGAAGCTTTCTTT CASSLMAPGRGGTTEAFF
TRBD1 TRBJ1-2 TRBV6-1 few TGTGCCAGCAGTTCCCGGGACAGGGGCCATGGCTACACCTTC CASSSRDRGHGYTF
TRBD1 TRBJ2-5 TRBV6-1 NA TGTGCCAGCAGTGACAGAAGGGGACAGACGCAAGAGACCCAGTACTTC CASSDRRGQTQETQYF
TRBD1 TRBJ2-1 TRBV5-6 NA TGTGCCAGCAGTTCTCACGGGACAGCTACCTACAATGAGCAGTTCTTC CASSSHGTATYNEQFF
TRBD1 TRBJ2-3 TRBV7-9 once TGTGCCAGCAGCTTAGGGGGACAGACTTCTAGCACAGATACGCAGTATTTT CASSLGGQTSSTDTQYF
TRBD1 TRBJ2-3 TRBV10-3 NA TGTGCCTCGTCAGACAAAACAGGGGTGGGTACAGATACGCAGTATTTT CASSDKTGVGTDTQYF